The rows below give T cell receptor beta chains drawn from one sample of a study of T cells in Graves' hyperthyroidism and ophthalmopathy. TCRdb re-analysed the multiplex PCR reads in MiXCR, keeping a single row per CDR3 protein. The table includes roughly 500,000 distinct CDR3 sequences, around 43% detected once. Sequencing used peripheral blood or thyroid tissue (not recorded which). The origin of the receptors is an adult woman with Graves' disease, either hyperthyroidism or ophthalmopathy (not recorded which). CDR3s include the opening cysteine and the closing phenylalanine or tryptophan. A D gene is named only where the DNA matches it firmly. Clone size is given for some rows only: seen once, a few or many times, or a class if the clone is expanded.

>many|NA|TRBJ1-2|TRBV6-6
CASSPAGGGAYGYTF
TGTGCCAGCAGCCCGGCGGGGGGGGGCGCCTATGGCTACACCTTC
>few|NA|TRBJ2-5|TRBV7-9
CASSPTGFSKTQYF
TGTGCCAGCAGCCCTACAGGGTTTAGTAAGACCCAGTACTTC
>NA|TRBD1|TRBJ2-7|TRBV7-8
CASRSGTGSEQYF
TGTGCCAGCAGGTCTGGGACAGGGAGCGAGCAGTACTTC
>NA|TRBD1|TRBJ2-5|TRBV2
CASSGQGEAQYF
TGTGCCAGCAGTGGACAGGGTGAGGCCCAGTACTTC
>few|NA|TRBJ2-7|TRBV7-9
CASSSSSGDYEQYF
TGTGCCAGCAGCTCCAGTAGCGGAGACTACGAGCAGTACTTC
>NA|NA|TRBJ1-1|TRBV6-5
CASSYSKAASTEAFF
TGTGCCAGCAGTTACTCGAAGGCCGCCAGCACTGAAGCTTTCTTT
>NA|TRBD2|TRBJ2-5|TRBV11-2
CASSLGGLAGGKETQYF
TGTGCCAGCAGCTTAGGGGGACTAGCGGGAGGAAAAGAGACCCAGTACTTC
>few|TRBD2|TRBJ2-7|TRBV9
CASSTGGGSYEQYF
TGTGCCTCATCGACGGGCGGGGGTAGCTACGAGCAGTACTTC
>NA|NA|TRBJ1-5|TRBV19
CASKKMEGDNQPQHF
TGTGCCAGCAAAAAGATGGAGGGAGACAATCAGCCCCAGCATTTT
>NA|NA|TRBJ1-6|TRBV20-1
CSASEWANQPLHF
TGCAGTGCTAGTGAGTGGGCCAATCAGCCCCTCCACTTT
>many|NA|TRBJ1-1|TRBV7-9
CASSFKAKNTEAFF
TGTGCCAGCAGCTTTAAGGCGAAGAACACTGAAGCTTTCTTT
>many|NA|TRBJ1-5|TRBV12-3/TRBV12-4
CASSFVYQPQHF
TGTGCCAGCAGTTTCGTGTATCAGCCCCAGCATTTT
>NA|NA|TRBJ2-5|TRBV5-5
CASSWGGGISETQYF
TGCGCCAGCAGCTGGGGGGGCGGGATCTCCGAGACCCAGTACTTC
>NA|NA|TRBJ1-2|TRBV7-8
CASSLMGGEPYGYTF
TGTGCCAGCAGCTTAATGGGGGGGGAGCCCTATGGCTACACCTTC
>NA|NA|TRBJ1-6|TRBV11-2
CASSTSTGEHSPLHF
TGCGCCAGCAGCACTTCGACAGGAGAGCATTCACCCCTCCACTTT
>NA|TRBD1|TRBJ2-7|TRBV6-6
CASSRRSGTGGYEQYF
TGTGCCAGCAGTCGACGGTCCGGGACAGGGGGCTACGAGCAGTACTTC
>NA|TRBD1|TRBJ1-2|TRBV20-1
CSAAEWDSFGDDGYTF
TGCAGTGCTGCTGAATGGGACAGTTTCGGGGACGATGGCTACACCTTC
>many|NA|TRBJ1-1|TRBV6-5
CASSYSPGHPEAFF
TGTGCCAGCAGTTACTCACCGGGACACCCTGAAGCTTTCTTT
>many|NA|TRBJ1-6|TRBV2
CASSGPGLNSPLHF
TGTGCCAGCAGTGGTCCAGGGCTAAATTCACCCCTCCACTTT
>NA|TRBD1|TRBJ1-2|TRBV7-6
CASSQQGAQDRLYGYTF
TGTGCCAGCAGCCAACAGGGGGCTCAGGACAGACTCTATGGTTACACCTTC
>NA|NA|TRBJ2-7|TRBV7-6
CASSPKGGSYEQYF
TGTGCCAGCAGCCCAAAGGGAGGCTCTTACGAGCAGTACTTC
>NA|TRBD2|TRBJ2-3|TRBV29-1
CSVETSATDTQYF
TGCAGCGTTGAAACTAGCGCCACAGATACGCAGTATTTT
>NA|NA|TRBJ1-2|TRBV30
CACAGDRAFGYTF
TGTGCCTGTGCCGGGGACCGCGCTTTTGGCTACACCTTC
>NA|NA|TRBJ1-2|TRBV20-1
CSASALGSGNTF
TGCAGTGCCAGTGCTCTGGGGAGTGGAAACACCTTC
>NA|NA|TRBJ1-2|TRBV9
CASSVDEGVSGYTF
TGTGCCAGCAGCGTAGACGAGGGAGTTAGTGGCTACACCTTC
>few|TRBD1|TRBJ2-2|TRBV28
CANRGGSGELFF
TGTGCCAACAGGGGTGGGTCCGGGGAGCTGTTTTTT
>NA|NA|TRBJ2-7|TRBV7-2
CASSRGGDLPAYEQYF
TGTGCCAGCAGCCGTGGAGGTGACCTACCCGCCTACGAGCAGTACTTC
>many|NA|TRBJ1-5|TRBV12-3/TRBV12-4
CASIIDRSNQPQHF
TGTGCCAGCATCATCGACAGGAGCAATCAGCCCCAGCATTTT
>many|NA|TRBJ1-4|TRBV7-9
CASSLRQTNEKLFF
TGTGCCAGCAGCTTAAGGCAAACTAATGAAAAACTGTTTTTT
>NA|TRBD2|TRBJ2-2|TRBV7-2
CASSLRLADAGELFF
TGTGCCAGCAGCCTGAGACTAGCTGACGCCGGGGAGCTGTTTTTT
>NA|TRBD1|TRBJ1-4|TRBV6-1
CASTLGQGHEKLFF
TGTGCCAGCACCCTCGGACAGGGGCACGAAAAACTGTTTTTT
>many|NA|TRBJ1-1|TRBV6-2/TRBV6-3
CASSYLVNTEAFF
TGTGCCAGCAGTTATTTAGTCAACACTGAAGCTTTCTTT
>NA|NA|TRBJ1-5|TRBV20-1
CSQLAGASQPQHF
TGCAGCCAGTTAGCGGGGGCAAGTCAGCCCCAGCATTTT
>many|NA|TRBJ1-1|TRBV6-5
CASSLVEASSAFF
TGTGCCAGCAGTTTAGTCGAAGCCTCGTCAGCTTTCTTT
>NA|TRBD1|TRBJ1-1|TRBV29-1
CSVITGGYTEAFF
TGCAGCGTAATCACAGGGGGATACACTGAAGCTTTCTTT
>once|NA|TRBJ2-7|TRBV7-2
CASSLLRGSSYTQYF
TGTGCCAGCAGCTTATTAAGGGGCAGCTCCTACACCCAGTACTTC
>many|NA|TRBJ2-5|TRBV30
CAWDPGQETQYF
TGTGCCTGGGATCCGGGACAAGAGACCCAGTACTTC
>few|TRBD1|TRBJ2-5|TRBV4-2
CASSLRGTGESQETQYF
TGTGCCAGCAGCCTCAGAGGGACAGGTGAAAGTCAAGAGACCCAGTACTTC
>NA|NA|TRBJ1-5|TRBV5-6
CVSSLDGFNQPQHF
TGTGTCAGCAGCTTGGATGGATTCAATCAGCCCCAGCATTTT
>many|TRBD1|TRBJ2-5|TRBV11-2
CASSWGQRNQETQYF
TGTGCCAGCAGCTGGGGACAGAGGAACCAAGAGACCCAGTACTTC
>many|TRBD1|TRBJ2-7|TRBV5-1
CASSLRTGGGYEQYF
TGCGCCAGCAGCCTTAGGACAGGGGGAGGGTACGAGCAGTACTTC
>many|NA|TRBJ1-5|TRBV5-5
CASSLATELNQPQHF
TGTGCCAGCAGCTTAGCGACAGAACTCAATCAGCCCCAGCATTTT
>NA|NA|TRBJ1-1|TRBV5-1
CASSFGKNTEAFF
TGCGCCAGCAGCTTCGGTAAAAACACTGAAGCTTTCTTT
>few|NA|TRBJ1-2|TRBV5-1
CARPRDVGGDYGYTF
TGCGCCAGACCCCGGGATGTCGGGGGGGACTATGGCTACACCTTC
>NA|NA|TRBJ1-2|TRBV10-3
CAISEKRGGYGYTF
TGTGCCATCAGTGAGAAAAGAGGGGGCTATGGCTACACCTTC
>few|TRBD2|TRBJ2-2|TRBV7-8
CASSVAGGRYNEQFF
TGTGCCAGCAGTGTAGCGGGAGGCCGGTACAATGAGCAGTTTTTT
>once|NA|TRBJ1-4|TRBV7-9
CASGERGDEKLFF
TGTGCCAGCGGAGAAAGAGGGGACGAAAAACTGTTTTTT
>many|TRBD1|TRBJ2-2|TRBV2
CASSEQGAANTGELFF
TGTGCCAGCAGTGAACAGGGGGCTGCGAACACCGGGGAGCTGTTTTTT
>many|NA|TRBJ2-5|TRBV3-1
CASSHLPKETQYF
TGTGCCAGCAGCCATTTGCCGAAAGAGACCCAGTACTTC
>NA|NA|TRBJ2-2|TRBV10-3
CAISDVRTGELFF
TGTGCCATCAGTGATGTGAGGACAGGGGAGCTGTTTTTT
>many|NA|TRBJ2-7|TRBV9
CASSVDAGGAYEQYF
TGTGCCAGCAGCGTAGACGCAGGGGGGGCCTACGAGCAGTACTTC
>NA|NA|TRBJ2-7|TRBV7-2
CASSLAPGPGPEQYF
TGTGCCAGCAGCTTAGCACCCGGACCGGGACCCGAGCAGTACTTC
>NA|TRBD1|TRBJ2-6|TRBV2
CASRARQGTSGANVLTF
TGTGCCAGCCGTGCTAGACAGGGAACATCTGGGGCCAACGTCCTGACTTTC